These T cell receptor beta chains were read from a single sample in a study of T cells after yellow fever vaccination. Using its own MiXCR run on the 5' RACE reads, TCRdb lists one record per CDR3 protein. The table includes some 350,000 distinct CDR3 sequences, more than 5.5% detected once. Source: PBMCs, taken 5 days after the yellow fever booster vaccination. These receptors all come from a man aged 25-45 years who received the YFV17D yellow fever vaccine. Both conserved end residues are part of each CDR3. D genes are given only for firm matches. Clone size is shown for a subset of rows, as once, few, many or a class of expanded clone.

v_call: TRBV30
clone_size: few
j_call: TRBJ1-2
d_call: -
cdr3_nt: TGTGCCTGGGGAATACGTCGGGCCAGCTATGGCTACACCTTC
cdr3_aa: CAWGIRRASYGYTF

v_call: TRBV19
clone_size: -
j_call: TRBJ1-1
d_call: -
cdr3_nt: TGTGCCACGGGATCAGGGACTACAGCTTTCTTT
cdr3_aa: CATGSGTTAFF

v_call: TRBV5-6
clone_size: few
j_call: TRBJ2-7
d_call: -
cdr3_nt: TGTGCCAGCGCCCGGGGGCAGGGGATGTCGGGCGAGCAGTACTTC
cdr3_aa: CASARGQGMSGEQYF

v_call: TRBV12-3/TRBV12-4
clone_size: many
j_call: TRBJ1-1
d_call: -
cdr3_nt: TGTGCCAGCAGTTCCCTCTTTACTTCGAACACTGAAGCTTTCTTT
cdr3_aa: CASSSLFTSNTEAFF

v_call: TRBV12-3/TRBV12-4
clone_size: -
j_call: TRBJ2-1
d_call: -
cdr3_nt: TGTGCCAGCTATCCCGTAGGGGGAGCGGCCTACAATGAGCAGTTCTTC
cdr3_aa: CASYPVGGAAYNEQFF

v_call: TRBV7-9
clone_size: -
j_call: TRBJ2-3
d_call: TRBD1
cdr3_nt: TGTGCCAGCAGCTCAGGGGGCGTACTGGCAGATACGCAGTATTTT
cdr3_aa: CASSSGGVLADTQYF

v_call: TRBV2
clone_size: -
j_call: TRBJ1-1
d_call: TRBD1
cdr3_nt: TGTGCCAGCAGTTACGGACAGGGGGGTCGGGACACTGAAGCTTTCTTT
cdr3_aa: CASSYGQGGRDTEAFF

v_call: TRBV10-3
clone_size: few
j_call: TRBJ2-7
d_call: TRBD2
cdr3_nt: TGTGCCTATTCTAGCGGGAGTAGGCCGCACGAGCAGTACTTC
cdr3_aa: CAYSSGSRPHEQYF

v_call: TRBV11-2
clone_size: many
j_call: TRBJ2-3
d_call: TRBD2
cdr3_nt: TGTGCCAGCAGCGGAACCCCTCCGGGACTAGCGGGGGGGCGGGATACGCAGTATTTT
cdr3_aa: CASSGTPPGLAGGRDTQYF

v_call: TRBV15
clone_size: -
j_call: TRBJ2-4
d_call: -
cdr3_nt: TGTGCCACCAGCAGAGATTATAGGGGAGACATTCAGTACTTC
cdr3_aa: CATSRDYRGDIQYF

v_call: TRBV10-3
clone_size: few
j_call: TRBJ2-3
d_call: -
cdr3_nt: TGTGCCATCAGTGTATCGGCAGGTCAAACAGATACGCAGTATTTT
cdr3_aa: CAISVSAGQTDTQYF

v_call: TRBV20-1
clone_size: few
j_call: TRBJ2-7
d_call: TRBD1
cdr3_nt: TGCAGTGCGCCCGACAGGGGACACTACGAGCAGTACTTC
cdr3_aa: CSAPDRGHYEQYF

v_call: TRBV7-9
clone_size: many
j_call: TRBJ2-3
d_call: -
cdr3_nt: TGTGCCAGCAGCCGAGGGTTAACAGATACGCAGTATTTT
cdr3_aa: CASSRGLTDTQYF

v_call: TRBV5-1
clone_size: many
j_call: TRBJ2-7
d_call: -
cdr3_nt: TGCGCCAGCACCCCGGACGGAACTACCTCCTACGAGCAGTACTTC
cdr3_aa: CASTPDGTTSYEQYF

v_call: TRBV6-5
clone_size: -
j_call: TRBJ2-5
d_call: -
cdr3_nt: TGTGCCAGCAGTTACTCGATTCAGTACCAAGAGACCCAGTACTTC
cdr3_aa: CASSYSIQYQETQYF

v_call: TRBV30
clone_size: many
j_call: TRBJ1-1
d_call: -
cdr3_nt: TGTGCCTGGAGTCCTACAGGGAATGAAGCTTTCTTT
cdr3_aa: CAWSPTGNEAFF

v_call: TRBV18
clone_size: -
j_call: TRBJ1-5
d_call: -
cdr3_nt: TGTGCCAGCTCACCAACAAAATCCGGGACAAGCAATCAGCCCCAGCATTTT
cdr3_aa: CASSPTKSGTSNQPQHF

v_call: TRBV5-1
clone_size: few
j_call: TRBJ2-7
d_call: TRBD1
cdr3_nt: TGCGCCAGCAGCTTGGCCGGGACAGGGTCCGGCGAGCAGTACTTC
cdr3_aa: CASSLAGTGSGEQYF

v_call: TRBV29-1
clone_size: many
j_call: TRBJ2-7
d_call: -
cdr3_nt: TGCAGCGCATCAGGGGGGGAAAACTACGAGCAGTACTTC
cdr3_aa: CSASGGENYEQYF

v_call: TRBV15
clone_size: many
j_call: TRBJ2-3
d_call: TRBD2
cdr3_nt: TGTGCCACCAGCAGTGGACTAGCGGGGGCAATGGATACGCAGTATTTT
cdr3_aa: CATSSGLAGAMDTQYF

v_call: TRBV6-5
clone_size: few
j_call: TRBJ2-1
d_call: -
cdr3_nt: TGTGCCAGCAGTTCACTTATCAATGAGCAGTTCTTC
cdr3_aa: CASSSLINEQFF

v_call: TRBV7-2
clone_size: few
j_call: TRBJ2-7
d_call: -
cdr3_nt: TGTGCCAGCAGCCCCCGGCTCGGGGTTGGCTGGCTCGAGCAGTACTTC
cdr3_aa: CASSPRLGVGWLEQYF

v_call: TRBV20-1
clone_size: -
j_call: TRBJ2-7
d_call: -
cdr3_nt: TGCAGTGCTAGAGGTCGCGAGCGGAGCCCCTACGAGCAGTACTTC
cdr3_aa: CSARGRERSPYEQYF

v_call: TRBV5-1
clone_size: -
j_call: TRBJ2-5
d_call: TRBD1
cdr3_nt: TGCGCCAGCAGCTTGGGGTCGGGACAGGGGGAGACCCAGTACTTC
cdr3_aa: CASSLGSGQGETQYF

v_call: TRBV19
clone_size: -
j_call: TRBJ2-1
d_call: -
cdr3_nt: TGTGCCAGTAGTATAGGTTTAGGACAGTACAATGAGCAGTTCTTC
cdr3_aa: CASSIGLGQYNEQFF

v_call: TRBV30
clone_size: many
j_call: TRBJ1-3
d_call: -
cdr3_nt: TGTGCCTGGAGTGTTTCGGGTCGCTCTGGAAACACCATATATTTT
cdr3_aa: CAWSVSGRSGNTIYF

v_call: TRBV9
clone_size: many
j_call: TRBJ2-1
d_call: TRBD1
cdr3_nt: TGTGCCAGCAGCGCCCGGGGACAGTACAATGAGCAGTTCTTC
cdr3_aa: CASSARGQYNEQFF

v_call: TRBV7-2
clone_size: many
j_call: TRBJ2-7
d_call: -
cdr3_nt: TGTGCCAGCAGCTTACAGGCGATCTACGAGCAGTACTTC
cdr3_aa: CASSLQAIYEQYF

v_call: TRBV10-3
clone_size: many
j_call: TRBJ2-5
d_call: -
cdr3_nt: TGTGCCATCAGTGTGGAAGCTGCGAGGGCCCAGTACTTC
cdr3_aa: CAISVEAARAQYF

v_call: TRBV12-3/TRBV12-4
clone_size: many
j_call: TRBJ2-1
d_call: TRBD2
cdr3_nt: TGTGCCAGCAGTTTTCTTCCGGGAGGGTTGGCTAATGAGCAGTTCTTC
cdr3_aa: CASSFLPGGLANEQFF

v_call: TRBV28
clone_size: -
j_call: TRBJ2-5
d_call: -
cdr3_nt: TGTGCCAGCAGCGGAGACAGGCCCCGACAAGAGACCCAGTACTTC
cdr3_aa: CASSGDRPRQETQYF

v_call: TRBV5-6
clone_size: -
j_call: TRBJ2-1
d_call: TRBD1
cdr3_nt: TGTGCCAGCAGCCTTGGACAGGTATACAATGAGCAGTTCTTC
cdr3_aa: CASSLGQVYNEQFF

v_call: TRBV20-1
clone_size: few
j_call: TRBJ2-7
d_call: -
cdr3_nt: TGCAGTGCTAGTCTAGGGTCCTACGAGCAGTACTTC
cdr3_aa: CSASLGSYEQYF

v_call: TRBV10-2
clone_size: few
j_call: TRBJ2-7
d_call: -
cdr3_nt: TGCGCCAGCAGTGAGTCGGGTGCCACACGGGGCGAGCAGTACTTC
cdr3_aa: CASSESGATRGEQYF

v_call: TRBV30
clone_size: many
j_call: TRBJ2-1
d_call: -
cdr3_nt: TGTGCCTGGAGTGAGAGAGCCCCGGGAGAGCAGTTCTTC
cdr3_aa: CAWSERAPGEQFF